A single sample gave rise to the 24 T cell receptor beta chains below, sequenced in a study of blood T cell repertoires in COVID-19. Clones were sequenced by immunoSEQ multiplex PCR, and TCRdb holds only the in-frame ones, with some missing. The sample has about 250,000 clones; almost 85% are singletons. Material: PBMCs or T cells enriched from blood (not recorded which). The receptors come from a woman in her fifties or sixties with acute COVID-19.

This clone showed up just once. The chain links TRBV4-3 to TRBJ2-7; D remains ambiguous. This CDR3 contains 15 residues. Germline CDR1 reads LGHNA; CDR2 reads YSLEER. V dropped 0 bases and J dropped 3 bases, with 12 bases sitting between them. CDR3 in DNA: TGCGCCAGCAGCCAAGAGGGCAGTTCCAACTACGAGCAGTACTTC. Encoded protein: CASSQEGSSNYEQYF.

The chain joins TRBV2 to TRBJ1-1; possibly TRBD1 for D (5 bases). Trimming shortened V by 7 bases and J by 3 bases, and 15 bases separated the two germline ends. Germline lookup yields CDR1 SNHLY and CDR2 FYNNEI. The CDR3 loop spans 14 amino acids. The CDR3: CASTLRGGYTEAFF. The CDR3 DNA sequence: TGTGCCAGCACTTTGCGGGGGGGGTACACTGAAGCTTTCTTT.

This chain connects TRBV19 to TRBJ1-2; possibly TRBD1 for D (5 bases). CDR3 length: 13 amino acids. From germline, CDR1 is LNHDA and CDR2 SQIVND (reference sequence). Trimming took 1 base from V and 6 from J, leaving 9 bases between them. CDR3 sequence: CASSIVQGHGYTF. The CDR3 bases are TGTGCCAGTAGTATAGTTCAGGGCCATGGCTACACCTTC.

V gene TRBV7-9 combines with J gene TRBJ1-1; maybe TRBD1 (6 bases). V dropped 5 bases and J dropped 11 bases, with 21 bases sitting between them. Germline-derived CDR1 and CDR2 are SEHNR and FQNEAQ (reference sequence). CDR3 length: 14 amino acids. As DNA, the CDR3 is TGTGCCAGCAGCCTAACGTGGGGGCCCGAGGGGGCTTTCTTT. Its protein is CASSLTWGPEGAFF.

The DNA for the CDR3 is TGCGCCAGCAGCTTGGCCTCATTTGGGGGCGCGGGCTATGGCTACACCTTC. Translation gives CASSLASFGGAGYGYTF. This rearrangement joins TRBV5-1 to TRBJ1-2; D may be TRBD1 (6 bases). Germline V gene data show CDR1 as SGHRS and CDR2 as YFSETQ. The CDR3 covers 17 residues. Trimming removed 0 bases at V and 4 bases at J, with 19 bases between.

The chain recombines TRBV6-5 with TRBJ2-1; 12 bases fit TRBD2. Germline CDR1 MNHEY, CDR2 SVGAGI. The V and J ends lost 6 bases and 6 bases, in that order; junction bases with no gene match: 3. There are 14 residues in the CDR3. The DNA of the CDR3 is TGTGCCAGCAGCTGGGGACTAGCGGGCAATGAGCAGTTCTTC. Amino acid sequence: CASSWGLAGNEQFF.

This clone was seen just once. The chain combines TRBV5-5 with TRBJ1-1; TRBD1 matches 8 bases. The germline gives CDR1 SGHKS, CDR2 YYEKEE (reference sequence). The CDR3 has 12 residues. J was trimmed by 8 bases and V by 4 bases; bases with no gene match: 4. CDR3 in amino acids: CASSLGDREAFF. The CDR3 DNA follows: TGTGCCAGCAGCCTGGGGGACAGGGAAGCTTTCTTT.

The chain joins TRBV5-4 to TRBJ2-3, with TRBD2 identical over 7 bases. V shed 4 bases and J 3 bases; nucleotides not matched to a gene: 5. The CDR3 length is 14 residues. From germline, CDR1 is SGHNT and CDR2 YYREEE (reference sequence). The CDR3 coding sequence is TGTGCCAGCAGCCTCAGGGAGGGGACAGATACGCAGTATTTT. Protein product: CASSLREGTDTQYF.

The CDR3 region has the DNA TGCGCCAGCAGCTTGGAAGGGGGGGACACTGAAGCTTTCTTT. Translating gives CASSLEGGDTEAFF. This rearrangement joins TRBV5-1 to TRBJ1-1; D may be TRBD1 (6 bases). The CDR3 extends over 14 amino acids. CDR1 SGHRS and CDR2 YFSETQ come from the germline V gene. V was shortened by 0 bases and J by 3 bases, with 9 bases between the two germline ends.

This chain joins TRBV27 and TRBJ1-1; no reliable D call. The CDR3 sequence is 13 residues long. V lost 7 bases, J lost 6 bases, and 15 bases lay in between. Germline values: CDR1 MNHEY, CDR2 SMNVEV (reference sequence). The CDR3 region is CASKFWSDSEAFF. CDR3 in DNA: TGTGCCAGCAAATTCTGGAGCGATTCTGAAGCTTTCTTT.

The gene calls are TRBV3-1 (or the pseudogene TRBV3-2) and TRBJ1-5; D unresolved. Per the germline V gene, CDR1 is LGHDT and CDR2 is YNNKEL (reference sequence). The CDR3 covers 13 residues. Trimming cost V 0 bases and J 6 bases, with 6 bases left between them. The CDR3 region has the DNA TGTGCCAGCAGCCAAGATGGAGGTCAGCCCCAGCATTTT. This translates into CASSQDGGQPQHF.

This chain uses TRBV7-2 with TRBJ1-1; TRBD1 aligns across 9 bases. The CDR3 is 15 residues long. CDR1 SGHTA and CDR2 FQGNSA come from the germline V gene. With 5 bases clipped from V and 7 bases from J, the junction kept 11 bases outside the gene matches. The CDR3 DNA follows: TGTGCCAGCAGCCTAGGGGGACAGGGCCAATTTGAAGCTTTCTTT. Its protein product is CASSLGGQGQFEAFF.

The chain carries TRBV7-2 and TRBJ2-5, with D perhaps matching TRBD1 (5 bases). V was trimmed by 5 bases and J by 4 bases, leaving 17 bases between them. The V gene's germline CDR1 is SGHTA and CDR2 FQGNSA. CDR3 length: 15 residues. CDR3 coding DNA: TGTGCCAGCAGCACCCTGAACGGACAATCAGAGACCCAGTACTTC. Protein sequence: CASSTLNGQSETQYF.

As DNA, the CDR3 is TGTGCCAGCAGCTTAGCGGGACAGGGGAGAAATTCACCCCTCCACTTT. Translation gives CASSLAGQGRNSPLHF. J is TRBJ1-6 and V is TRBV7-6, with TRBD1 matching over 10 bases. Germline lookup yields CDR1 SGHVS and CDR2 FNYEAQ. Trimming took 0 bases from V and 7 from J; bases not matched to a gene: 3. The CDR3 has 16 amino acids.

This chain uses TRBV7-2 with TRBJ1-2; 9 bases agree with TRBD1. The CDR3 is 16 amino acids. Losses at the gene ends were 4 bases for V and 2 bases for J; bases not matched to a gene: 8. In germline, CDR1 is SGHTA, CDR2 FQGNSA. The CDR3 loop reads CASSYKPGQGNYGYTF. In DNA, the CDR3 is TGTGCCAGCAGCTACAAGCCCGGACAGGGGAACTATGGCTACACCTTC. Full variable domain (rest looked up from reference TRBV7-2 and TRBJ1-2): GAGVSQSPSNKVTEKGKDVELRCDPISGHTALYWYRQSLGQGLEFLIYFQGNSAPDKSGLPSDRFSAERTGGSVSTLTIQRTQQEDSAVYLCASSYKPGQGNYGYTFGSGTRLTVV.

This clone was recorded only once. The CDR3 nucleotides are TGTGCCAGCAGTTACGTCGGGTCTGGAGCTTTCTTT. The encoded protein is CASSYVGSGAFF. This chain joins TRBV6-2 or TRBV6-3 and TRBJ1-1; D is ambiguous. Germline assignment: CDR1 MNHEY and CDR2 SVGEGT. This CDR3 is built from 12 residues. Trimming took off 2 bases at V and 10 bases at J, with 11 bases between the two ends.

The chain links TRBV5-4 to TRBJ1-3; no definite D call. CDR3 length equals 14 residues. Germline V lookup: CDR1 SGHNT, CDR2 YYREEE (reference sequence). Trimming removed 2 bases at V and 0 bases at J, with 6 bases between. The CDR3 nucleotides read TGTGCCAGCAGCTTTGGGCGCTCTGGAAACACCATATATTTT. Protein product: CASSFGRSGNTIYF.

The chain recombines TRBV19 with TRBJ1-1, with D tentatively TRBD1 (5 bases). Germline CDR1 is LNHDA and CDR2 is SQIVND (reference sequence). The CDR3 spans 17 residues. V shed 4 bases and J shed 4 bases, with 22 bases lying between them. The CDR3 protein is CASSTPVGGGHSTEAFF. The CDR3 nucleotides read TGTGCCAGTAGTACTCCCGTGGGGGGAGGTCATAGCACTGAAGCTTTCTTT. Full variable domain (rest looked up from reference TRBV19 and TRBJ1-1): DGGITQSPKYLFRKEGQNVTLSCEQNLNHDAMYWYRQDPGQGLRLIYYSQIVNDFQKGDIAEGYSVSREKKESFPLTVTSAQKNPTAFYLCASSTPVGGGHSTEAFFGQGTRLTVV.

This chain links TRBV5-4 with TRBJ1-1; possible D gene TRBD1, 6 bases. V was pared by 4 bases and J by 0 bases, with 10 bases between. The CDR3 has 14 amino acids. Germline CDR1 reads SGHNT; CDR2 reads YYREEE (reference sequence). CDR3 bases: TGTGCCAGCAGCCTTCGGACAGTGAACACTGAAGCTTTCTTT. This sequence encodes CASSLRTVNTEAFF.

CDR3 bases: TGCGCCAGCAGCACCTCCGGAGACTATGGCTACACCTTC. It yields the protein CASSTSGDYGYTF. The genes are TRBV5-1 and TRBJ1-2, with no clear D. This CDR3 is 13 amino acids long. Deletions cut 4 bases from V and 3 bases from J, with 10 bases between. Germline-derived CDR1 and CDR2 are SGHRS and YFSETQ.

The chain couples TRBV5-4 to TRBJ2-5; D unclear. The V end was cut by 0 bases, the J end by 5 bases, with 8 bases between. Germline values: CDR1 SGHNT, CDR2 YYREEE (reference sequence). CDR3 length: 13 amino acids. The CDR3 DNA is TGTGCCAGCAGCTTGGAAGCCCTGGAGACCCAGTACTTC. This gives the protein CASSLEALETQYF.

As for this clone: A single base separates this from a much larger clone, so it may be a read error. V usage is TRBV9 and J usage is TRBJ2-2; 9 nucleotides line up with TRBD2. This CDR3 has 17 amino acids. The germline V gene has CDR1 SGDLS and CDR2 YYNGEE. With V trimmed by 2 bases and J by 6 bases, 11 bases remained unmatched. This chain's CDR3 is CASSVAAGGPSAGELFF. The CDR3 DNA sequence: TGTGCCAGCAGCGTCGCGGCGGGGGGGCCTAGTGCCGGGGAGCTGTTTTTT.

The V and J genes are TRBV20-1 and TRBJ1-2; TRBD1 might be the D (6 bases). Germline CDR1 is DFQATT and CDR2 is SNEGSKA (reference sequence). Trimming removed 4 bases at V and 8 bases at J, with 11 bases between. The CDR3 is 11 amino acids. This CDR3 is CSATQGSGYTF. CDR3 nucleotide sequence: TGCAGTGCTACACAGGGTAGCGGCTACACCTTC.

The V gene is TRBV2, the J gene TRBJ1-2, with D perhaps TRBD1 (6 bases). With 0 bases removed from V and 2 bases from J, the gap between germline ends came to 16 bases. Germline CDR1 reads SNHLY; CDR2 reads FYNNEI. The CDR3 is 17 residues long. CDR3 in amino acids: CASSEALRGAPNYGYTF. The CDR3 DNA is TGTGCCAGCAGTGAAGCGCTTCGGGGGGCGCCCAACTATGGCTACACCTTC.